The next 19 T cell receptor beta chains were all read from a single sample in a study of read filtering for tumor transcriptome and immune sequencing. This library used about 360 ng RNA and molecular barcoded adaptors spanning alpha/delta and beta/gamma chains. A single record per CDR3 protein comes from TCRdb applying MiXCR to the reads. The repertoire includes approximately 93,000 distinct CDR3 sequences, 20% to 25% of them detected once, and more than 9.5% sits in the top ten. The sample comprised a population of CD138-negative cells sorted from bone marrow. Receptors were obtained from a donor at least 40 years old with multiple myeloma.

Many counts were recorded for this clonotype. The rearrangement uses TRBV28 and TRBJ2-5; no firm D call. The CDR3 is 14 residues long. V was shortened by 3 bases and J by 1 base, with 9 bases between the two germline ends. CDR1 MDHEN and CDR2 SYDVKM come from the germline V gene. DNA for the CDR3: TGTGCCAGCAGTTTTAGGGTAACCCAAGAGACCCAGTACTTC. It translates to CASSFRVTQETQYF.

To note about this clonotype: This may come from a read error, since a much larger clone is one base off. As the CDR3 is not closed by the conserved phenylalanine or tryptophan, this likely results from a read error. The chain links TRBV20-1 to TRBJ2-6; no clear D gene. There are 14 residues in the CDR3. Between the trimmed V and J ends, which lost 5 bases and 0 bases, there was a span of 8 bases. Germline CDR1 is DFQATT and CDR2 is SNEGSKA (reference sequence). In DNA, the CDR3 is TGCAGTGCTCACGACAACTCTGGGGCCAACGTCCTGACTCTC. It translates to CSAHDNSGANVLTL.

This clonotype has ten or more counts. V and J are TRBV28 and TRBJ2-1; D possibly corresponds to TRBD1 (6 bases). V was pared by 10 bases and J by 0 bases, with 10 bases between. Germline assignment: CDR1 MDHEN and CDR2 SYDVKM. The CDR3 runs 13 residues. The CDR3 region is CAIQGSSYNEQFF. The CDR3 DNA reads as TGTGCCATACAGGGTAGCTCCTACAATGAGCAGTTCTTC.

There are many counts of this clonotype. This rearrangement joins TRBV6-4 to TRBJ2-5; D might be TRBD1 or TRBD2, each matching 5 bases. From germline, CDR1 is MRHNA and CDR2 SNTAGT. V lost 4 bases, J lost 4 bases, and 16 bases lay in between. There are 15 residues in the CDR3. The CDR3 sequence is CASSGPGRLRETQYF. In DNA, the CDR3 is TGTGCCAGCAGTGGTCCGGGACGCCTTCGAGAGACCCAGTACTTC.

There are many counts of this clonotype. The rearrangement uses TRBV5-5 and TRBJ2-7, with D perhaps assigned TRBD1 or TRBD2 (5 bases each). This CDR3 contains 13 residues. Between the trimmed V and J ends, which lost 4 bases and 0 bases, there was a span of 8 bases. Germline CDR1 SGHKS, CDR2 YYEKEE (reference sequence). The CDR3: CASSGGSSYEQYF. The CDR3 nucleotides are TGTGCCAGCAGCGGGGGTAGCTCCTACGAGCAGTACTTC.

Many counts were recorded for this clonotype. The V gene is TRBV5-5, the J gene TRBJ2-4; D tentatively fits TRBD1 or TRBD2 (6 bases each). V lost 4 bases and J lost 0, with 14 bases in between. The CDR3 extends over 16 amino acids. In germline, CDR1 is SGHKS, CDR2 YYEKEE (reference sequence). The CDR3 DNA reads TGTGCCAGCAGCCTCTCCGGGGGCGTAGCCAAAAACATTCAGTACTTC. This gives the protein CASSLSGGVAKNIQYF.

Regarding this clonotype: This may come from a read error, since a much larger clone is one base off. The chain recombines TRBV14 with TRBJ2-7; D is possibly TRBD2 (6 bases). There are 16 residues in the CDR3. CDR1 and CDR2 from the germline V gene are SGHDN and FVKESK. With 1 base removed from V and 7 bases from J, the gap between germline ends came to 20 bases. The CDR3 DNA follows: TGTGCCAGCAGCCAAGCTTCCCACATCCAACGGGGGGAGCAGTACTTC. This translates into CASSQASHIQRGEQYF.

Within the sample, this clonotype is medium-sized (0.01 to 0.1%). V usage is TRBV9 and J usage is TRBJ2-3; D is undetermined. Germline CDR1 SGDLS, CDR2 YYNGEE. V was clipped by 0 bases and J by 5 bases, with 4 bases between them. The CDR3 spans 12 residues. This CDR3 reads CASSVDRDTQYF. In DNA form, the CDR3 reads TGTGCCAGCAGCGTAGATCGAGATACGCAGTATTTT.

This clonotype was counted many times. This chain uses TRBV20-1 with TRBJ2-3; 7 bases are a match to TRBD1. The J segment lost 3 bases and the V segment lost 3 bases, leaving 6 bases of the junction unmatched. The germline V gene encodes CDR1 DFQATT and CDR2 SNEGSKA (reference sequence). CDR3 size: 14 residues. CDR3 bases: TGCAGTGCTAGTCGACAGGGAAGTACAGATACGCAGTATTTT. It translates to CSASRQGSTDTQYF.

This clonotype was detected only a few times. The rearrangement joins TRBV28 to TRBJ2-3; D possibly matches TRBD1 or TRBD2 (5 bases each). V was clipped by 3 bases and J by 1 base, with 11 bases between them. Per the germline V gene, CDR1 is MDHEN and CDR2 is SYDVKM. The CDR3 is 15 amino acids. The CDR3 coding sequence is TGTGCCAGCAGTTTTGGTAGGGGACGCACAGATACGCAGTATTTT. Encoded protein: CASSFGRGRTDTQYF.

This clonotype showed up just a few times. V gene TRBV7-9 combines with J gene TRBJ1-1; TRBD1 agrees at 9 bases. The CDR3 totals 16 residues. J gave up 3 bases and V 7 bases, and 12 bases lay outside the gene matches. CDR1 is SEHNR and CDR2 is FQNEAQ in the germline V gene (reference sequence). Written as DNA, the CDR3 is TGTGCCAGCAACCCTAGAGGGGGACAGGGCCACACTGAAGCTTTCTTT. Protein product: CASNPRGGQGHTEAFF.

This clonotype was seen more than once but under ten times. The rearrangement links TRBV5-5 to TRBJ2-4, with D maybe TRBD2 (5 bases). V lost 0 bases and J lost 7, with 14 bases in between. The CDR3 length is 15 residues. Looked up from germline, CDR1 is SGHKS and CDR2 is YYEKEE (reference sequence). This chain's CDR3 is CASSLEQPSWNIQYF. The CDR3 DNA reads as TGTGCCAGCAGCTTGGAACAGCCTAGCTGGAACATTCAGTACTTC.

This clonotype was seen repeatedly, ten times or more. The rearrangement joins TRBV29-1 to TRBJ1-1, with D uncertain. Germline V gives CDR1 SQVTM, CDR2 ANQGSEA. V was pared by 4 bases and J by 1 base, with 7 bases between. This CDR3 has 12 residues. In DNA form, the CDR3 reads TGCAGCGTTGGTGCCCCGAACACTGAAGCTTTCTTT. Protein: CSVGAPNTEAFF.

About this clonotype itself: A much larger clone sits a single nucleotide away, making a read error possible. The chain combines TRBV20-1 with TRBJ2-3, with 7 bases matching TRBD2. The CDR3 is made up of 14 amino acids. Germline lookup yields CDR1 DFQATT and CDR2 SNEGSKA (reference sequence). The CDR3 loop is CNAGELAYIDTQYF. CDR3 DNA: TGCAATGCTGGGGAACTAGCGTATATAGATACGCAGTATTTT.

This clonotype came up many times. The chain recombines TRBV6-2 or TRBV6-3 with TRBJ2-1; D possibly corresponds to TRBD1 (5 bases). The CDR3 is 11 amino acids. Trimming took off 8 bases at V and 5 bases at J, with 7 bases between the two ends. CDR1 MNHEY and CDR2 SVGEGT come from the germline V gene. Here the CDR3 reads CASQDNNEQFF. The CDR3 coding sequence is TGTGCCAGCCAGGACAACAATGAGCAGTTCTTC.

As concerns this clonotype: This could be a read error, since a much larger clone is one nucleotide away. Since the CDR3 does not end with the conserved phenylalanine or tryptophan, this likely comes from a read error. J is TRBJ1-2 and V is TRBV29-1; 10 nucleotides agree with TRBD1. J gave up 4 bases and V 7 bases, and 15 bases lay outside the gene matches. Germline V gives CDR1 SQVTM, CDR2 ANQGSEA. CDR3 size: 16 residues. CDR3 nucleotide sequence: TGCAGCGCACCGCCTGGGACAGGGGAGACTAGCTATGGCTACACCCTC. It translates to CSAPPGTGETSYGYTL.

The sample holds many counts of this clonotype. The chain recombines TRBV19 with TRBJ1-2; no definite D call. CDR3 size: 13 residues. V dropped 3 bases and J dropped 3 bases, with 8 bases sitting between them. From germline, CDR1 is LNHDA and CDR2 SQIVND (reference sequence). CDR3 protein: CASSITEYYGYTF. The CDR3 region has the DNA TGTGCCAGTAGTATCACAGAGTACTATGGCTACACCTTC.

This clonotype was observed a few times. This sequence joins TRBV27 and TRBJ1-1; D is ambiguous. V gave up 3 bases and J gave up 9 bases, with 8 bases separating them. The germline V gene encodes CDR1 MNHEY and CDR2 SMNVEV (reference sequence). The CDR3 length is 11 residues. CDR3 region: CASSFGGKAFF. The CDR3 DNA follows: TGTGCCAGCAGTTTCGGCGGAAAAGCTTTCTTT.

This clonotype was picked up many times. The rearrangement links TRBV4-1 to TRBJ1-5; no reliable D call. The germline V gene encodes CDR1 MGHRA and CDR2 YSYEKL. The CDR3 loop spans 13 amino acids. Trimming pared 1 base from V and 10 bases from J, leaving 11 bases between. CDR3 nucleotides: TGCGCCAGCAGCCAAGTTATAGGAATACCCCAGCATTTT. It is translated as CASSQVIGIPQHF.